The entry below gives a single T cell receptor (beta chain) sequence along with its context. No antigen is known for it. Per-base qualities were not stored, and no clone one base away is much larger. No patient had received any treatment before thyroid surgery. Using T-cell receptor beta sequencing, the study looked back at clinical samples from patients collected from the early 2010s to the late 2010s. These data belong to a study of metastatic and nonmetastatic thyroid tumors (dated by TCRdb to the early 2020s). Turning to the overall study: Repertoires were compared across peripheral blood and tumor or nodule tissue samples from malignant and benign thyroid patients.

Study-wide findings and limitations: TCR beta diversity was reported as significantly higher in malignant tumors than in benign nodules, in both blood and tumor samples.

Library creation used PCR. The sequencing machine was an Illumina HiSeq 4000. The TCR beta-chain CDR3 region of each patient was profiled by high-throughput sequencing. In the source study's methods: The researchers built a classifier to tell apart papillary thyroid cancer patients with distant metastasis, based on CDR3 differences among clinicopathological groups. Repertoire diversity was assessed with the Shannon index, and tumor-blood repertoire similarity with the Morisita-Horn index. TCRdb passed the public sequencing reads through fastp at Q25 and MiXCR, retaining productive beta sequences. These V and J calls are TCRdb output, not the study's own analysis. This sample comprises under 30,000 clones, under 25% of them detected only once. About two fifths of the sample comes from the top ten. Trimming removed 0 bases from V and 7 bases from J, leaving 17 bases between the germline ends. The CDR3 numbers 16 residues from cysteine through phenylalanine. Only CDR3 DNA remains: 48 bases, in frame from the first base. From the germline V gene, CDR1 is MNHNS and CDR2 is SASEGT.

The chain couples TRBV6-1 to TRBJ2-3; possibly the D gene is TRBD2, per 7 matching bases. The specimen was blood. The receptor's source is a female donor with papillary thyroid cancer or a benign thyroid nodule (not recorded which). Some clones in this sample may be carry-over from other donors' samples. The encoded CDR3 is CASSEALGGHLNTQYF. The sequenced DNA is TGTGCCAGCAGTGAAGCTCTGGGGGGGCACTTAAATACGCAGTATTTT.